Listed below are T cell receptor beta chains from one sample, sequenced in a study of T cells in Graves' hyperthyroidism and ophthalmopathy. One entry per CDR3 protein results from TCRdb running MiXCR on the multiplex PCR reads. The sample shows around 580,000 distinct CDR3 sequences, 35% to 55% of them seen only once. Input material: peripheral blood or thyroid tissue (not recorded which). The receptor set was obtained from a woman aged 18-35 years with Graves' hyperthyroidism. Each CDR3 is given with its conserved first and last residue. The D gene is left open where the match is weak. Where a row states a size, it is once, few, many or the class of an expanded clone; other rows omit it.

d_call	clone_size	v_call	j_call	cdr3_nt	cdr3_aa
TRBD1	NA	TRBV10-3	TRBJ2-5	TGTGCCATTAGTAACTGGGACAGACAAGAGACCCAGTGCTTC	CAISNWDRQETQCF
TRBD1	many	TRBV6-6	TRBJ1-4	TGTGCCAGCAGCAGTCAGGGGGGTGAAAAACTGTTTTTT	CASSSQGGEKLFF
NA	many	TRBV2	TRBJ2-2	TGTGCCAGCAGTGATGCGTTAGCCGGGGAGCTGTTTTTT	CASSDALAGELFF
NA	NA	TRBV7-9	TRBJ1-1	TGTGCCAGCAGGGGCACCAACTCCTATGAAGCTTTCTTT	CASRGTNSYEAFF
NA	NA	TRBV7-3	TRBJ1-1	TGTGCCAGCAGCGAATCCGGGGGCTTT	CASSESGGF
NA	NA	TRBV6-2/TRBV6-3	TRBJ1-2	TGTGCCAGCAGTTCCATCTTGGTGAGAGGCCACTATGGCTACACCTTC	CASSSILVRGHYGYTF
NA	NA	TRBV30	TRBJ2-7	TGTGCCTGGAGTGGCATAGGGCCCGAGCAGTACTTC	CAWSGIGPEQYF
TRBD1	NA	TRBV29-1	TRBJ1-6	TGCAGCGCTAGACAGGGGGGGGCAGCCCTCCACTTT	CSARQGGAALHF
TRBD1	few	TRBV7-3	TRBJ2-1	TGTGCCAGCAGCCCGAGGACAGGTCATAATGAGCAGTTCTTC	CASSPRTGHNEQFF
NA	many	TRBV20-1	TRBJ1-2	TGCAGTGTTAGGGCGAGGACCGACCATAACTATGGCTACACCTTC	CSVRARTDHNYGYTF
NA	many	TRBV10-3	TRBJ1-6	TGTGCCATCAGTGCAGAATTTCGGGAATCACCCCTCCACTTT	CAISAEFRESPLHF
TRBD1	many	TRBV4-1	TRBJ1-2	TGCGCCAGCAGCCCGTCCGCGACGGGACAGGGTCTCATCTATGGCTACACCTTC	CASSPSATGQGLIYGYTF
NA	NA	TRBV5-4	TRBJ2-5	TGTGCCAGCAGCCGAGCGAGTCAAGAGACCCAGTACTTC	CASSRASQETQYF